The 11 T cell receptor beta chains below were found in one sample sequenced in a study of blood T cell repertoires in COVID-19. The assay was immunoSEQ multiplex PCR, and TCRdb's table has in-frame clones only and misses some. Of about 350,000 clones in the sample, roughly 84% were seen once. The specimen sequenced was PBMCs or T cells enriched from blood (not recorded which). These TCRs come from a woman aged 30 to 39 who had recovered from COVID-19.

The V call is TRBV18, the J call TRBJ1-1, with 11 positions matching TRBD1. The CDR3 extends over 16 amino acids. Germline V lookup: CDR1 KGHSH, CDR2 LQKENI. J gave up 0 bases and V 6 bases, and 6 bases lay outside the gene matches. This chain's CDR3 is CASSARTGGVNTEAFF. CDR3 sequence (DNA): TGTGCCAGCTCGGCTCGGACAGGGGGCGTGAACACTGAAGCTTTCTTT.

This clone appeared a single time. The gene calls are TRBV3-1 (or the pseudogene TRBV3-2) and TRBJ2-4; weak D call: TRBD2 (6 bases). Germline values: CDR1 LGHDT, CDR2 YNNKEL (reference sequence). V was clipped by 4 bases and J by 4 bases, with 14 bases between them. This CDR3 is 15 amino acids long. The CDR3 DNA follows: TGTGCCAGCAGCCTGGGGTGGGACTTTAAAAACATTCAGTACTTC. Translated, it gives CASSLGWDFKNIQYF.

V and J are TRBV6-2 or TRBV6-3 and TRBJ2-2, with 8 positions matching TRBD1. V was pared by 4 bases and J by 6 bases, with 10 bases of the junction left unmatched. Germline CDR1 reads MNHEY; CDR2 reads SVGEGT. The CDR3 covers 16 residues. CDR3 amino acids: CASSSRQGALSGELFF. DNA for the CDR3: TGTGCCAGCAGTTCCCGGCAGGGGGCCTTGTCCGGGGAGCTGTTTTTT.

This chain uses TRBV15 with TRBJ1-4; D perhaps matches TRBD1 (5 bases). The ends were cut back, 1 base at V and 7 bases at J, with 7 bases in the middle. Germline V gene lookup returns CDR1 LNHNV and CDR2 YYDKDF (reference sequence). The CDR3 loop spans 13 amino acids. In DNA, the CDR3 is TGTGCCACCAGCAGAGGGGGCACTGAAAAACTGTTTTTT. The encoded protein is CATSRGGTEKLFF. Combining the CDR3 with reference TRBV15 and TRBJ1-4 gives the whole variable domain DAMVIQNPRYQVTQFGKPVTLSCSQTLNHNVMYWYQQKSSQAPKLLFHYYDKDFNNEADTPDNFQSRRPNTSFCFLDIRSPGLGDTAMYLCATSRGGTEKLFFGSGTQLSVL.

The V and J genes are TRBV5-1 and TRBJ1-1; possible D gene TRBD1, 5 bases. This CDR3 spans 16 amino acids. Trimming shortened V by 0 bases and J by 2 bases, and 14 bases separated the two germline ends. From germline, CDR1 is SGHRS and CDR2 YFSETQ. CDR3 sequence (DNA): TGCGCCAGCAGCTTGGTCGGAGGGACCTTAAACACTGAAGCTTTCTTT. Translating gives CASSLVGGTLNTEAFF. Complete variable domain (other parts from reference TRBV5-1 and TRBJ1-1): KAGVTQTPRYLIKTRGQQVTLSCSPISGHRSVSWYQQTPGQGLQFLFEYFSETQRNKGNFPGRFSGRQFSNSRSEMNVSTLELGDSALYLCASSLVGGTLNTEAFFGQGTRLTVV.

CDR3 DNA sequence: TGTGCCAGCAGCCTTGTAGGGGTCACAGATACGCAGTATTTT. The encoded protein is CASSLVGVTDTQYF. This rearrangement joins TRBV14 to TRBJ2-3, with TRBD1 as a possible D gene (5 bases). CDR3 length: 14 residues. V shed 4 bases and J shed 2 bases, with 10 bases lying between them. Germline CDR1 and CDR2: SGHDN and FVKESK.

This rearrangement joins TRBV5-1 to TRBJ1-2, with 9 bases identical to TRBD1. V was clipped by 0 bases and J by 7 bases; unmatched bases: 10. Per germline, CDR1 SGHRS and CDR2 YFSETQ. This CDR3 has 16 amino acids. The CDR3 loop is CASSLAGTGSGSGYTF. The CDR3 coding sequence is TGCGCCAGCAGCTTGGCCGGGACAGGGAGTGGAAGTGGCTACACCTTC.

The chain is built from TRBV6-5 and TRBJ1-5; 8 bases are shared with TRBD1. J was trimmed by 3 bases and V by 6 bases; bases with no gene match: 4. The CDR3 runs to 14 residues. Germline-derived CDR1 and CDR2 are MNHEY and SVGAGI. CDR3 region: CASRTTGDNQPQHF. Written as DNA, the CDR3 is TGTGCCAGCAGAACGACAGGGGACAATCAGCCCCAGCATTTT.

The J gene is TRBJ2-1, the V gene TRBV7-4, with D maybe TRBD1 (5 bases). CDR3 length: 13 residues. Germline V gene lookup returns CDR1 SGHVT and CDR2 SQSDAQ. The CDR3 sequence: CEPQGNSYNEQFF. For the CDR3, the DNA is TGTGAGCCGCAGGGCAACTCCTACAATGAGCAGTTCTTC.

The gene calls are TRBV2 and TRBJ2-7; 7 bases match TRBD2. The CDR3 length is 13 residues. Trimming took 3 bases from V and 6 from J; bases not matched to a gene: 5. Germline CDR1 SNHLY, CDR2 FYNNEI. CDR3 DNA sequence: TGTGCCAGCAGTGAGGGGGGGTCCCTCGAGCAGTACTTC. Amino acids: CASSEGGSLEQYF.

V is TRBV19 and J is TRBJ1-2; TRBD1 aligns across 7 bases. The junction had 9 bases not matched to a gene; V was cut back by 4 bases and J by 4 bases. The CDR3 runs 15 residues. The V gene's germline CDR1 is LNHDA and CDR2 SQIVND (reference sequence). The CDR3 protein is CASSTQGHGSYGYTF. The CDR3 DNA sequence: TGTGCCAGTAGTACACAGGGGCATGGCTCCTATGGCTACACCTTC. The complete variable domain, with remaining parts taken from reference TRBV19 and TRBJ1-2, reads DGGITQSPKYLFRKEGQNVTLSCEQNLNHDAMYWYRQDPGQGLRLIYYSQIVNDFQKGDIAEGYSVSREKKESFPLTVTSAQKNPTAFYLCASSTQGHGSYGYTFGSGTRLTVV.